One and the same sample provided the 6 T cell receptor beta chains below, sequenced in a study of blood T cells in healthy people across ages. A second PCR of about 7 to 11 cycles used a sample-barcoded 5' primer and a J-beta primer mix. TCRdb processed the 5' RACE reads anew with MiXCR; each CDR3 protein has one entry. There are 630,000 or so distinct CDR3 sequences in the sample; 25% to 30% occur only once, and approximately 14% lies in the top ten. The sequenced sample was blood. The receptors were sampled from an elderly woman in good health.

This clonotype has ten or more counts. V usage is TRBV5-1 and J usage is TRBJ1-2; TRBD1 agrees at 8 bases. V was clipped by 0 bases and J by 0 bases; unmatched bases: 1. CDR3 length: 15 amino acids. Germline lookup yields CDR1 SGHRS and CDR2 YFSETQ. In nucleotides, the CDR3 is TGCGCCAGCAGCTTGGAGGGACAGGCTAACTATGGCTACACCTTC. Translation: CASSLEGQANYGYTF. Full variable domain (missing parts from reference TRBV5-1 and TRBJ1-2): KAGVTQTPRYLIKTRGQQVTLSCSPISGHRSVSWYQQTPGQGLQFLFEYFSETQRNKGNFPGRFSGRQFSNSRSEMNVSTLELGDSALYLCASSLEGQANYGYTFGSGTRLTVV.

This clonotype has more than one count but fewer than ten. The chain uses TRBV27 and TRBJ1-5, with D tentatively TRBD1 (6 bases). The length of the CDR3 is 16 residues. V was cut by 5 bases and J by 3 bases, with 17 bases left in between. Germline CDR1 reads MNHEY; CDR2 reads SMNVEV (reference sequence). For the CDR3, the DNA is TGTGCCAGCAGTCAGCGGCCCCCAGGGGACAATCAGCCCCAGCATTTT. Amino acid sequence: CASSQRPPGDNQPQHF.

J is TRBJ1-4 and V is TRBV6-1; tentative D call: TRBD1 (6 bases). Germline lookup yields CDR1 MNHNS and CDR2 SASEGT. The CDR3 totals 14 residues. Deletions cut 4 bases from V and 9 bases from J, with 15 bases between. CDR3 loop: CASSAGFQGQKLFF. The DNA for the CDR3 is TGTGCCAGCAGTGCAGGTTTCCAGGGGCAAAAACTGTTTTTT.

This clonotype occurred many times. The V gene is TRBV6-5, the J gene TRBJ2-6; the D is unclear. The germline gives CDR1 MNHEY, CDR2 SVGAGI. V lost 0 bases and J lost 4, with 10 bases in between. The CDR3 runs 16 residues. The CDR3 here is CASSYSGVGGANVLTF. DNA of the CDR3: TGTGCCAGCAGTTACTCTGGGGTCGGGGGGGCCAACGTCCTGACTTTC.

The chain recombines TRBV4-3 with TRBJ2-1, with 7 bases identical to TRBD2. The CDR3 loop spans 13 amino acids. Per the germline V gene, CDR1 is LGHNA and CDR2 is YSLEER. Trimming at V came to 3 bases and at J to 9 bases, leaving 5 bases not matched to a gene. The CDR3 region has the DNA TGCGCCAGCAGCCAGGACTGGACTAGTGAGCAGTTCTTC. Translation: CASSQDWTSEQFF.

This clonotype was observed a handful of times. A single base separates this from a much larger clone, so it may be a read error. This chain joins TRBV3-1 and TRBJ2-3; D may match TRBD1 or TRBD2 (7 bases each). V was trimmed by 4 bases and J by 5 bases, leaving 16 bases between them. CDR1 is LGHDT and CDR2 is YNNKEL in the germline V gene (reference sequence). The CDR3 runs to 15 residues. In DNA, the CDR3 is TGTGCCAGCAGCCCAGGGGGGGGCCGTGGAGATACGCAGTATTTT. Protein sequence: CASSPGGGRGDTQYF.